This TCR beta chain was sequenced in a study of human T cells and chemical hapten exposure. Study context: Investigators sensitized about 2 cm by about 2 cm of upper inner arm skin with 2% DPC. Findings and limits, study-wide: Versus controls, significantly more large CDR3 similarity clusters arose from expanded TCRs.

Time point of the sample: patch test 1, 2 weeks after DPC sensitization. The treatment here: therapeutic diphenylcyclopropenone sensitization with weekly scalp DPC. This clonotype was seen only a few times. The antigen is not known. How the authors handled the data: A typical sample had around 96,000 TCRs, with roughly 23,224 to 700,000 overall. TCRdb called the RACE reads again in MiXCR, with one record for every CDR3 protein. The V and J calls shown here were made by TCRdb, not taken from the authors' results. The profile shows roughly 360,000 distinct CDR3 sequences, approximately 5% of them singletons. Germline CDR1 is LNHNV and CDR2 is YYDKDF (reference sequence). J gave up 5 bases and V 5 bases, and 10 bases lay outside the gene matches. This CDR3 is built from 16 residues.

The source material was whole blood, sampled in connection with sensitization to the hapten diphenylcyclopropenone (DPC). This TCR was sampled from a woman between 45 and 60 years old with alopecia areata. Some clones in this sample may be carry-over from other donors' samples. J is TRBJ2-2 and V is TRBV15, with 8 bases identical to TRBD1. The CDR3 nucleotides are TGTGCCACCAGCGACGACAGGGGTCCGGATACCGGGGAGCTGTTTTTT. Translation: CATSDDRGPDTGELFF.